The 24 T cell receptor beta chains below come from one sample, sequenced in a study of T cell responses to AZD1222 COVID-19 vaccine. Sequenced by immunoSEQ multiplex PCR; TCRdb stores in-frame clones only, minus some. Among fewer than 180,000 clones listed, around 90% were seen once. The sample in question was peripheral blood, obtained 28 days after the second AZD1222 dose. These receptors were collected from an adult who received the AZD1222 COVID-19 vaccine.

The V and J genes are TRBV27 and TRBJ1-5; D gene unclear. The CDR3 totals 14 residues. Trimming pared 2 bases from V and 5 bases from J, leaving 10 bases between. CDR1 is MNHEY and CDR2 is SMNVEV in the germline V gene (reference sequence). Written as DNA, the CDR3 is TGTGCCAGCAGTTTAGTAGGAGGCGATCAGCCCCAGCATTTT. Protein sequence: CASSLVGGDQPQHF.

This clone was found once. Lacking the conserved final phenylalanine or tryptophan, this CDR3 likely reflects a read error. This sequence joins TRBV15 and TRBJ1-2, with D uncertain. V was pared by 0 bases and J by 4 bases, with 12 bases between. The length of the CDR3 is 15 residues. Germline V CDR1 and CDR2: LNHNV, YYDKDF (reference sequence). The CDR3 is CATSRDRERAYGYTL. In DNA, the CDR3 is TGTGCCACCAGCAGAGATCGGGAGCGGGCCTATGGCTACACCCTC.

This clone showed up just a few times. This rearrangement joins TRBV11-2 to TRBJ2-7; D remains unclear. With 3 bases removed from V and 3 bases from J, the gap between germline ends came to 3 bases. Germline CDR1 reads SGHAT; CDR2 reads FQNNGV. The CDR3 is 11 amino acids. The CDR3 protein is CASSLLYEQYF. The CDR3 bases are TGTGCCAGCAGCTTGCTCTACGAGCAGTACTTC.

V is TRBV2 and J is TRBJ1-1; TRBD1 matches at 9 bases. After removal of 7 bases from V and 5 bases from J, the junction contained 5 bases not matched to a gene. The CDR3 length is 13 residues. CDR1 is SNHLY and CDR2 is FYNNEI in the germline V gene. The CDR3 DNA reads TGTGCCAGCACCTACAGGGGGCGGACTGAAGCTTTCTTT. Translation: CASTYRGRTEAFF. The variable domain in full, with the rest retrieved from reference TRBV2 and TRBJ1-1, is EPEVTQTPSHQVTQMGQEVILRCVPISNHLYFYWYRQILGQKVEFLVSFYNNEISEKSEIFDDQFSVERPDGSNFTLKIRSTKLEDSAMYFCASTYRGRTEAFFGQGTRLTVV.

The CDR3 loop is CASSHDYGTKTYEQYF. For the CDR3, the DNA is TGTGCCAGCAGCCATGATTACGGGACTAAAACCTACGAGCAGTACTTC. V and J are TRBV3-1 (or the pseudogene TRBV3-2) and TRBJ2-7; 7 nucleotides align to TRBD2. Trimming at V came to 3 bases and at J to 2 bases, leaving 10 bases not matched to a gene. This CDR3 comprises 16 residues. The germline gives CDR1 LGHDT, CDR2 YNNKEL (reference sequence).

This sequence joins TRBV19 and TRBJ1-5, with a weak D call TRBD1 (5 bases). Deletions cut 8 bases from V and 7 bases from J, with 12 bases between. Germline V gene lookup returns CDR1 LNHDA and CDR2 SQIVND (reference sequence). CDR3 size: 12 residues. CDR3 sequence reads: CASLQVGQPQHF. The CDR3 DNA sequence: TGTGCCAGTTTACAGGTGGGGCAGCCCCAGCATTTT.

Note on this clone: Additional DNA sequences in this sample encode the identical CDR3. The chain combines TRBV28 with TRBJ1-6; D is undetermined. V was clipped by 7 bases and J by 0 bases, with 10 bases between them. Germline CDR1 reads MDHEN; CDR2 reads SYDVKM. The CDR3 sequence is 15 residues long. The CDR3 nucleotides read TGTGCCAGCACCGGCCAGAGCTCCTATAATTCACCCCTCCACTTT. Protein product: CASTGQSSYNSPLHF. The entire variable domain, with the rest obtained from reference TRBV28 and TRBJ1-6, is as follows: DVKVTQSSRYLVKRTGEKVFLECVQDMDHENMFWYRQDPGLGLRLIYFSYDVKMKEKGDIPEGYSVSREKKERFSLILESASTNQTSMYLCASTGQSSYNSPLHFGNGTRLTVT.

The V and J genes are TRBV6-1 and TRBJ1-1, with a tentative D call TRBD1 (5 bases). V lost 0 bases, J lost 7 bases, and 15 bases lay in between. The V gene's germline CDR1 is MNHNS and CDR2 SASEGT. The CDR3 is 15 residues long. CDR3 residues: CASSEARGRRGEAFF. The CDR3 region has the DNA TGTGCCAGCAGTGAAGCAAGGGGCCGCCGGGGTGAAGCTTTCTTT.

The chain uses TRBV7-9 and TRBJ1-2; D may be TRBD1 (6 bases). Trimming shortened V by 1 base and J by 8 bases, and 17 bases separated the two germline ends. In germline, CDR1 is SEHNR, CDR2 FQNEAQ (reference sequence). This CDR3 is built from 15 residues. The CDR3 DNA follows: TGTGCCAGCAGCTTAGACAGAGGCAGGGGAACGGGCTACACCTTC. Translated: CASSLDRGRGTGYTF.

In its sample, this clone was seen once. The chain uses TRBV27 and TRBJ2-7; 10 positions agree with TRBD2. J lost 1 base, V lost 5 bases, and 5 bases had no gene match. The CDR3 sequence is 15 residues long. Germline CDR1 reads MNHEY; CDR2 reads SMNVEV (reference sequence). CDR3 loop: CASSLRTSGSYEQYF. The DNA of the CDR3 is TGTGCCAGCAGTCTCCGGACTAGCGGTTCCTACGAGCAGTACTTC.

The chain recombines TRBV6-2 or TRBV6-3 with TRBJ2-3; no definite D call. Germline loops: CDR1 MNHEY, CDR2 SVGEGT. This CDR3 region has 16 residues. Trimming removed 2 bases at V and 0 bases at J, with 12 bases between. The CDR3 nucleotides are TGTGCCAGCAGTTACACAACCCGGGCCAGCACAGATACGCAGTATTTT. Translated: CASSYTTRASTDTQYF.

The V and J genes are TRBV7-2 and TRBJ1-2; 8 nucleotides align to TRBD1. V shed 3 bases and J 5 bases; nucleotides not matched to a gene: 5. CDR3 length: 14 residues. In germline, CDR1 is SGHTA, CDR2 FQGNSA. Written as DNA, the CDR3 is TGTGCCAGCAGCTTGTCAGGGGGCCCGTATGGCTACACCTTC. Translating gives CASSLSGGPYGYTF.

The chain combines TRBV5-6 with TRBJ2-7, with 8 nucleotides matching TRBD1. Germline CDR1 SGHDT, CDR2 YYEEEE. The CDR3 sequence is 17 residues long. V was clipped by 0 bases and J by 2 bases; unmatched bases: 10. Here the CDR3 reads CASSLGGTGSLTYEQYF. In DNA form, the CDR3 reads TGTGCCAGCAGCTTGGGTGGGACAGGCAGTCTTACCTACGAGCAGTACTTC.

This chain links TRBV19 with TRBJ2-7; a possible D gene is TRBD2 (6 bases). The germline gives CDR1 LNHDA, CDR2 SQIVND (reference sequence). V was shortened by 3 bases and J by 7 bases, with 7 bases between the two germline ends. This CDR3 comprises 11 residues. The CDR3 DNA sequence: TGTGCCAGTAGTATTGGGGGGGAGCAGTACTTC. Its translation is CASSIGGEQYF. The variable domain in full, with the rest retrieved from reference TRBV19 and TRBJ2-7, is DGGITQSPKYLFRKEGQNVTLSCEQNLNHDAMYWYRQDPGQGLRLIYYSQIVNDFQKGDIAEGYSVSREKKESFPLTVTSAQKNPTAFYLCASSIGGEQYFGPGTRLTVT.

The CDR3 DNA reads as TGTGCCAGCAGCCAGAAGGGAGGACACAGATCCACCTTC. This gives the protein CASSQKGGHRSTF. The chain carries TRBV5-4 and TRBJ1-2, with a weak D call TRBD1 (5 bases). The CDR3 length is 13 residues. The germline V gene has CDR1 SGHNT and CDR2 YYREEE (reference sequence). The V gene lost 4 bases and the J gene lost 13 bases, with 20 bases spanning the gap.

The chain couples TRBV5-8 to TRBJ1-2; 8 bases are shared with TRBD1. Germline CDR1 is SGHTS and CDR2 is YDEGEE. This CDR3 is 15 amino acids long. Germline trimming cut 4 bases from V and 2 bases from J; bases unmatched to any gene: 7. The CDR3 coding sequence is TGTGCCAGCAGCACACGGACAGGGCGGAACTATGGCTACACCTTC. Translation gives CASSTRTGRNYGYTF.

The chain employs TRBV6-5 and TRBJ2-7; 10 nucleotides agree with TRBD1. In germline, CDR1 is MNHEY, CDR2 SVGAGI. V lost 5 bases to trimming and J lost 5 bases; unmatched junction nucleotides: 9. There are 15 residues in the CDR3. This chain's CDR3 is CASSPDRGRENEQYF. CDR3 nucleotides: TGTGCCAGCAGTCCCGACAGGGGGCGGGAAAACGAGCAGTACTTC.

This chain's CDR3 is CASSLESRYTGELFF. For the CDR3, the DNA is TGCGCCAGCAGCTTGGAGTCCAGGTACACCGGGGAGCTGTTTTTT. J is TRBJ2-2 and V is TRBV5-1, with D uncertain. This CDR3 region has 15 residues. CDR1 and CDR2 from the germline V gene are SGHRS and YFSETQ. Trimming left V 0 bases short and J 3 bases short, with 9 bases between.

The CDR3 spells CASSPGSTYEQYF. In nucleotides, the CDR3 is TGCGCCAGCAGCCCGGGATCCACCTACGAGCAGTACTTC. This chain uses TRBV5-1 with TRBJ2-7, with D possibly matching TRBD2 (5 bases). This CDR3 contains 13 residues. Germline lookup yields CDR1 SGHRS and CDR2 YFSETQ. The V end lost 4 bases, the J end lost 2 bases, and 10 bases lay between the germline ends.

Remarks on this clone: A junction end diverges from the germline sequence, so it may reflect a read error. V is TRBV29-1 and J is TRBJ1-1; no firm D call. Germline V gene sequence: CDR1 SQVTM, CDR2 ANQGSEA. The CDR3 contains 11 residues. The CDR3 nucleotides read TGCAGCACCTACGTGAAGACTGAAGCTTTCTTT. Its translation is CSTYVKTEAFF.

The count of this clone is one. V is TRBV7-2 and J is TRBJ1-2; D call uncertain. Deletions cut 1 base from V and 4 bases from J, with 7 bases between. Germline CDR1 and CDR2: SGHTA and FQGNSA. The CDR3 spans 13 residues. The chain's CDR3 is CASSLGVGYGYTF. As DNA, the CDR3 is TGTGCCAGCAGCTTAGGGGTCGGCTATGGCTACACCTTC.

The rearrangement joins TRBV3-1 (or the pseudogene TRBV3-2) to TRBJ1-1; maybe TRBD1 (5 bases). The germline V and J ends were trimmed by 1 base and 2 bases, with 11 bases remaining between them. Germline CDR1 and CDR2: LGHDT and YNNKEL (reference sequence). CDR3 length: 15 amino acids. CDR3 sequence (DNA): TGTGCCAGCAGCCAAGGCGACAGAGTTAACACTGAAGCTTTCTTT. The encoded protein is CASSQGDRVNTEAFF.

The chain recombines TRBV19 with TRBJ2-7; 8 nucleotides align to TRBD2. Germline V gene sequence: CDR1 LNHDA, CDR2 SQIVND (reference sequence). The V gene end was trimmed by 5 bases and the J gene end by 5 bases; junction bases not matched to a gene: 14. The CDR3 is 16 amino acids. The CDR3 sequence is CASSAQGLVWDDEQYF. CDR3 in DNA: TGTGCCAGTAGTGCTCAGGGACTAGTTTGGGATGACGAGCAGTACTTC.

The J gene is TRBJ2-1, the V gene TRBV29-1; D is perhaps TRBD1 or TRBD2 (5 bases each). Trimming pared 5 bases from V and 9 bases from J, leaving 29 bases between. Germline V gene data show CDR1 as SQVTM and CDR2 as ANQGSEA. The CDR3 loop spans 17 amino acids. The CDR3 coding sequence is TGCAGCGTTTCTGAGGGGTATAGTTGGTCCCGGAACGGTGAGCAGTTCTTC. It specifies CSVSEGYSWSRNGEQFF.